What follows are 25 T cell receptor beta chains derived from one specimen sequenced in a study of cytomegalovirus exposure and HLA in healthy donors. PCR used 60 Vbeta primers and 13 Jbeta primers. Assay used: immunoSEQ multiplex PCR; TCRdb lists only in-frame clones, some missing. The table includes some 63,000 clones, approximately 80% detected once. Source material: PBMCs. Receptors originate from a woman aged 40 to 49 in good health and CMV-seronegative.

The J gene is TRBJ2-5, the V gene TRBV19; maybe TRBD2 (6 bases). The CDR3 sequence is 13 residues long. Trimming left V 6 bases short and J 2 bases short, with 10 bases between. Germline V lookup: CDR1 LNHDA, CDR2 SQIVND (reference sequence). The CDR3 DNA reads TGTGCCAGTAGCAGACTAGAGCAAGAGACCCAGTACTTC. It specifies CASSRLEQETQYF.

The chain carries TRBV7-2 and TRBJ2-7; TRBD2 aligns across 11 bases. V was pared by 5 bases and J by 6 bases, with 6 bases of the junction left unmatched. CDR3 length: 14 residues. Germline-derived CDR1 and CDR2 are SGHTA and FQGNSA. The CDR3 here is CASSTWLAGGEQYF. CDR3 nucleotide sequence: TGTGCCAGCAGCACCTGGCTAGCGGGAGGCGAGCAGTACTTC.

This clone occurred a few times. The chain combines TRBV27 with TRBJ2-3; D is unclear. Looked up from germline, CDR1 is MNHEY and CDR2 is SMNVEV (reference sequence). This CDR3 region has 13 residues. V shed 2 bases and J shed 2 bases, with 5 bases lying between them. The CDR3 DNA follows: TGTGCCAGCAGTTTACTTTACACAGATACGCAGTATTTT. It yields the protein CASSLLYTDTQYF.

The J gene is TRBJ1-1, the V gene TRBV28, with D perhaps matching TRBD1 (5 bases). Between the trimmed V and J ends, which lost 3 bases and 5 bases, there was a span of 13 bases. CDR1 is MDHEN and CDR2 is SYDVKM in the germline V gene. The CDR3 spans 14 residues. CDR3 residues: CASSLRGRWTEAFF. CDR3 coding DNA: TGTGCCAGCAGTTTGCGGGGGAGATGGACTGAAGCTTTCTTT. Full variable domain (outside the CDR3, taken from reference TRBV28 and TRBJ1-1): DVKVTQSSRYLVKRTGEKVFLECVQDMDHENMFWYRQDPGLGLRLIYFSYDVKMKEKGDIPEGYSVSREKKERFSLILESASTNQTSMYLCASSLRGRWTEAFFGQGTRLTVV.

This clone has only one observation. The chain employs TRBV28 and TRBJ2-7; TRBD1 matches 9 bases. This CDR3 contains 14 residues. Germline CDR1 and CDR2: MDHEN and SYDVKM. V was clipped by 8 bases and J by 6 bases; unmatched bases: 11. CDR3 region: CASGTGTGIGEQYF. CDR3 nucleotides: TGTGCCAGCGGAACGGGGACAGGGATTGGCGAGCAGTACTTC. Full variable domain (outside the CDR3, taken from reference TRBV28 and TRBJ2-7): DVKVTQSSRYLVKRTGEKVFLECVQDMDHENMFWYRQDPGLGLRLIYFSYDVKMKEKGDIPEGYSVSREKKERFSLILESASTNQTSMYLCASGTGTGIGEQYFGPGTRLTVT.

The chain employs TRBV9 and TRBJ2-1; 11 nucleotides agree with TRBD2. The CDR3 contains 15 residues. CDR1 SGDLS and CDR2 YYNGEE come from the germline V gene. The ends lost 3 bases at V and 6 bases at J; junction bases unmatched: 5. CDR3 residues: CASSGLAGGGNEQFF. CDR3 coding DNA: TGTGCCAGCAGCGGTCTAGCGGGAGGTGGCAATGAGCAGTTCTTC.

The chain couples TRBV2 to TRBJ2-7, with D possibly TRBD2 on 6 matching bases. V was cut by 3 bases and J by 2 bases, with 11 bases left in between. The germline V gene encodes CDR1 SNHLY and CDR2 FYNNEI. The CDR3 spans 14 residues. CDR3 sequence: CASSDPSATYEQYF. CDR3 nucleotide sequence: TGTGCCAGCAGTGATCCTAGCGCGACCTACGAGCAGTACTTC.

This chain links TRBV5-1 with TRBJ1-4; D not resolved. Germline CDR1 reads SGHRS; CDR2 reads YFSETQ. V was pared by 3 bases and J by 2 bases, with 8 bases between. This CDR3 is built from 14 residues. The CDR3, as DNA: TGCGCCAGCAGCTCGGCGGATACTAATGAAAAACTGTTTTTT. This codes for CASSSADTNEKLFF.

This chain links TRBV7-9 with TRBJ2-5, with 9 bases fitting TRBD1. Germline assignment: CDR1 SEHNR and CDR2 FQNEAQ (reference sequence). This CDR3 has 16 amino acids. Germline trimming cut 5 bases from V and 0 bases from J; bases unmatched to any gene: 7. The CDR3 nucleotides are TGTGCCAGCAGCCCCCGGGACAGGGATAACCAAGAGACCCAGTACTTC. Translation: CASSPRDRDNQETQYF.

The gene calls are TRBV14 and TRBJ2-7, with D tentatively TRBD1 (6 bases). CDR1 SGHDN and CDR2 FVKESK come from the germline V gene. The CDR3 is 17 residues long. V gave up 2 bases and J gave up 0 bases, with 17 bases separating them. The CDR3 DNA is TGTGCCAGCAGCCAATCCCCCTTACAGGGTTACTCCTACGAGCAGTACTTC. It yields the protein CASSQSPLQGYSYEQYF.

About this clone: Other DNA sequences from this sample encode an identical CDR3 as well. The CDR3 region is CSARGANEQFF. The DNA for the CDR3 is TGCAGTGCTAGAGGGGCAAATGAGCAGTTCTTC. V gene TRBV20-1 combines with J gene TRBJ2-1, with D unclear. The V end was cut by 1 base, the J end by 7 bases, with 5 bases between. Germline CDR1 reads DFQATT; CDR2 reads SNEGSKA (reference sequence). CDR3 length equals 11 residues.

This clone has only one observation. The junction shows a germline mismatch at one end, possibly a read error. The chain is built from TRBV10-1 and TRBJ2-4, with 16 bases matching TRBD2. CDR1 and CDR2 from the germline V gene are WNHNN and SYGVQD (reference sequence). The CDR3 loop spans 15 amino acids. DNA for the CDR3: TGCGCCAGCAGTGACGAGGGACTAGCGGGAGGGTGTCTGTGCTTC. This sequence encodes CASSDEGLAGGCLCF.

The chain is built from TRBV29-1 and TRBJ2-1; D might be TRBD2 (6 bases). V dropped 4 bases and J dropped 3 bases, with 10 bases sitting between them. Germline V gives CDR1 SQVTM, CDR2 ANQGSEA. The length of the CDR3 is 13 residues. CDR3 in amino acids: CSVVLGGYNEQFF. Written as DNA, the CDR3 is TGCAGCGTTGTACTGGGAGGCTACAATGAGCAGTTCTTC.

This sequence joins TRBV20-1 and TRBJ1-5; D uncertain. CDR3 length: 11 residues. Trimming left V 0 bases short and J 9 bases short, with 6 bases between. Per the germline V gene, CDR1 is DFQATT and CDR2 is SNEGSKA (reference sequence). The CDR3 reads CSAREAGPQHF. CDR3 nucleotides: TGCAGTGCTAGAGAAGCCGGGCCCCAGCATTTT.

The rearrangement links TRBV6-1 to TRBJ2-2; 10 bases line up with TRBD1. The CDR3 contains 14 residues. Germline lookup yields CDR1 MNHNS and CDR2 SASEGT. After removal of 6 bases from V and 6 bases from J, the junction contained 4 bases not matched to a gene. CDR3 DNA: TGTGCCAGCAGGACAGGGGGCAATCCCGGGGAGCTGTTTTTT. Its translation is CASRTGGNPGELFF.

The chain couples TRBV2 to TRBJ1-5, with D unclear. V lost 4 bases to trimming and J lost 4 bases, with 20 bases between them. The CDR3 contains 17 residues. The V gene's germline CDR1 is SNHLY and CDR2 FYNNEI. In nucleotides, the CDR3 is TGTGCCAGCAGTGGGGAAGGAGGATTGGGAGGGAATCAGCCCCAGCATTTT. Translation: CASSGEGGLGGNQPQHF.

The chain couples TRBV28 to TRBJ1-2, with 7 bases lining up with TRBD1. CDR1 MDHEN and CDR2 SYDVKM come from the germline V gene. This CDR3 has 13 amino acids. V was clipped by 6 bases and J by 4 bases; unmatched bases: 5. The CDR3 bases are TGTGCCAGCAGAAGGGGGCTGCGCTATGGCTACACCTTC. Protein sequence: CASRRGLRYGYTF.

V usage is TRBV5-6 and J usage is TRBJ2-7; 8 bases match TRBD1. The CDR3 contains 14 residues. After removal of 7 bases from V and 3 bases from J, the junction contained 9 bases not matched to a gene. Germline V CDR1 and CDR2: SGHDT, YYEEEE. CDR3 protein: CASHLDRGGYEQYF. The CDR3 DNA reads as TGTGCCAGCCACCTAGACAGGGGAGGCTACGAGCAGTACTTC. The variable domain in full, completed from reference TRBV5-6 and TRBJ2-7, reads DAGVTQSPTHLIKTRGQQVTLRCSPKSGHDTVSWYQQALGQGPQFIFQYYEEEERQRGNFPDRFSGHQFPNYSSELNVNALLLGDSALYLCASHLDRGGYEQYFGPGTRLTVT.

The J gene is TRBJ2-1, the V gene TRBV4-2, with D maybe TRBD2 (7 bases). Germline loops: CDR1 LGHNA, CDR2 YNFKEQ. The CDR3 is made up of 17 amino acids. V lost 1 base to trimming and J lost 4 bases, with 17 bases between them. The CDR3 here is CASSQGGAGELYNEQFF. The CDR3 bases are TGTGCCAGCAGCCAAGGGGGGGCGGGAGAATTGTACAATGAGCAGTTCTTC.

The chain links TRBV10-3 to TRBJ2-1; TRBD2 agrees at 12 bases. J was trimmed by 7 bases and V by 0 bases; bases with no gene match: 7. The CDR3 length is 17 residues. Germline loops: CDR1 ENHRY, CDR2 SYGVKD. The CDR3 DNA reads as TGTGCCATCAGTGAGTCTACTAGCGGGAGGCAGGGGAATGAGCAGTTCTTC. It specifies CAISESTSGRQGNEQFF.

The V gene is TRBV28, the J gene TRBJ2-5; no definite D call. The end of the DNA fits TRBJ2-7 better, so the J call may be wrong. This CDR3 has 12 amino acids. The germline gives CDR1 MDHEN, CDR2 SYDVKM. The CDR3 nucleotides are TGTGCCAGCAGCCCCAACTCGTACGAGCAGTACTTC. This gives the protein CASSPNSYEQYF.

This clone was seen more than once but under ten times. The chain is built from TRBV11-2 and TRBJ1-5; the D is unclear. The CDR3 extends over 17 amino acids. The germline V gene encodes CDR1 SGHAT and CDR2 FQNNGV. Trimming shortened V by 0 bases and J by 0 bases, and 12 bases separated the two germline ends. This CDR3 reads CASSLDRTGYSNQPQHF. For the CDR3, the DNA is TGTGCCAGCAGCTTAGACCGGACTGGTTATAGCAATCAGCCCCAGCATTTT.

The chain joins TRBV6-4 to TRBJ1-2, with TRBD1 matching over 7 bases. The length of the CDR3 is 12 residues. Germline V lookup: CDR1 MRHNA, CDR2 SNTAGT. The V and J ends lost 6 bases and 7 bases, in that order; junction bases with no gene match: 5. The CDR3 reads CASRRGLGGYTF. CDR3 coding DNA: TGTGCCAGCAGGAGGGGGCTAGGTGGCTACACCTTC.

The V and J genes are TRBV30 and TRBJ1-3; D uncertain. The CDR3 covers 13 residues. The germline V and J ends were trimmed by 4 bases and 0 bases, with 7 bases remaining between them. In germline, CDR1 is GTSNPN, CDR2 SVGIG (reference sequence). The CDR3 DNA follows: TGTGCCTGGACCGGAGACTCTGGAAACACCATATATTTT. It specifies CAWTGDSGNTIYF. The full variable domain, completed using reference TRBV30 and TRBJ1-3, is SQTIHQWPATLVQPVGSPLSLECTVEGTSNPNLYWYRQAAGRGLQLLFYSVGIGQISSEVPQNLSASRPQDRQFILSSKKLLLSDSGFYLCAWTGDSGNTIYFGEGSWLTVV.

This clone was observed a few times. The genes are TRBV2 and TRBJ1-5, with D tentatively TRBD1 (5 bases). V lost 8 bases, J lost 7 bases, and 18 bases lay in between. CDR1 SNHLY and CDR2 FYNNEI come from the germline V gene. This CDR3 is 14 amino acids long. The CDR3 loop reads CASSQDGSGQPQHF. The DNA of the CDR3 is TGTGCCAGCTCCCAGGACGGCTCAGGGCAGCCCCAGCATTTT.